The 4 T cell receptor beta chains below were found in one sample sequenced in a study of early T cells in non-severe SARS-CoV-2 infection (dated by TCRdb to 2020 to 2022). The library relied on 5' RACE. The sequencing machine was a NextSeq 500. TCRdb handled the public reads itself, with Q25 trimming in fastp and clone calling in MiXCR, and kept productive beta chains. For every CDR3 protein sequence, its rows merge into one entry that carries the most common genes and DNA. The sample table holds 55,000 to 75,000 distinct CDR3 sequences, of which more than 7.5% were seen once. The top ten clonotypes cover 3% to 4% of the sample. Sequencing input: whole blood. The receptors derive from an adult who was a healthcare worker with PCR-confirmed SARS-CoV-2 infection or an uninfected control (not recorded which).

This clonotype was observed many times. V is TRBV20-1 and J is TRBJ2-5; possibly TRBD2 for D (5 bases). This CDR3 comprises 13 residues. Looked up from germline, CDR1 is DFQATT and CDR2 is SNEGSKA (reference sequence). Trimming removed 5 bases at V and 2 bases at J, with 12 bases between. CDR3 amino acids: CSARRGWQETQYF. CDR3 DNA sequence: TGCAGTGCTCGCCGAGGGTGGCAAGAGACCCAGTACTTC.

This clonotype was detected ten times or more. V usage is TRBV11-2 and J usage is TRBJ2-4, with a weak D call TRBD1 (8 bases). The CDR3 sequence is 17 residues long. Germline lookup yields CDR1 SGHAT and CDR2 FQNNGV. V lost 5 bases to trimming and J lost 2 bases, with 19 bases between them. DNA of the CDR3: TGTGCCAGCAGCCAGATTGACAGGGGACTAACCAAAAACATTCAGTACTTC. Amino acid sequence: CASSQIDRGLTKNIQYF.

This clonotype was observed at least ten times. The chain carries TRBV5-4 and TRBJ2-3; 16 bases align to TRBD2. Germline-derived CDR1 and CDR2 are SGHNT and YYREEE (reference sequence). V was pared by 5 bases and J by 5 bases, with 8 bases of the junction left unmatched. There are 17 residues in the CDR3. CDR3 in DNA: TGTGCCAGCAGAACCGGGACTAGCGGGAGGGCCTTAGATACGCAGTATTTT. It translates to CASRTGTSGRALDTQYF.

The chain employs TRBV7-2 and TRBJ1-2; the D is unclear. The CDR3 contains 14 residues. CDR1 and CDR2 from the germline V gene are SGHTA and FQGNSA. Trimming removed 2 bases at V and 6 bases at J, with 13 bases between. CDR3 sequence: CASSLIPGMDGYTF. The CDR3, as DNA: TGTGCCAGCAGCTTAATACCGGGTATGGATGGCTACACCTTC. Using reference TRBV7-2 and TRBJ1-2 for the parts outside the CDR3, the full variable domain is GAGVSQSPSNKVTEKGKDVELRCDPISGHTALYWYRQSLGQGLEFLIYFQGNSAPDKSGLPSDRFSAERTGGSVSTLTIQRTQQEDSAVYLCASSLIPGMDGYTFGSGTRLTVV.